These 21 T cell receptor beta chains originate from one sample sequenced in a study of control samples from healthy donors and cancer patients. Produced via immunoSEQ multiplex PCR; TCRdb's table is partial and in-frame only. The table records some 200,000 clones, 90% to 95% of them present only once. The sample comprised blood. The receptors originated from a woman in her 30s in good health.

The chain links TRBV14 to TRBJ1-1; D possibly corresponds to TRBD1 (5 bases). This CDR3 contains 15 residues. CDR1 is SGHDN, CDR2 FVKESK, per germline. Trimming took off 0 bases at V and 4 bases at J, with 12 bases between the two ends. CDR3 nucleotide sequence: TGTGCCAGCAGCCAAGATGGGGGGGTTGGCACTGAAGCTTTCTTT. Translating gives CASSQDGGVGTEAFF.

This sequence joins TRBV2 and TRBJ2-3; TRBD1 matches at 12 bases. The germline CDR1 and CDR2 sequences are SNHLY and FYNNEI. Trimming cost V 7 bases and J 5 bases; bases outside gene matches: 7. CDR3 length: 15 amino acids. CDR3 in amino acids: CASTRDRGQGDTQYF. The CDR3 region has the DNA TGTGCCAGCACCCGGGACAGGGGGCAGGGAGATACGCAGTATTTT.

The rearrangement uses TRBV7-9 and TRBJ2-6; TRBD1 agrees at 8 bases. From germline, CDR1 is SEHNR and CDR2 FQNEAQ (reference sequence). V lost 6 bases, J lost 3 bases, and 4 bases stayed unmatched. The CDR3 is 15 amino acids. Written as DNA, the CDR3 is TGTGCCAGCAGATCGACAGGGGTTGGGGCCAACGTCCTGACTTTC. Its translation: CASRSTGVGANVLTF. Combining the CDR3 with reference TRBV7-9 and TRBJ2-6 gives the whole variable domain DTGVSQNPRHKITKRGQNVTFRCDPISEHNRLYWYRQTLGQGPEFLTYFQNEAQLEKSRLLSDRFSAERPKGSFSTLEIQRTEQGDSAMYLCASRSTGVGANVLTFGAGSRLTVL.

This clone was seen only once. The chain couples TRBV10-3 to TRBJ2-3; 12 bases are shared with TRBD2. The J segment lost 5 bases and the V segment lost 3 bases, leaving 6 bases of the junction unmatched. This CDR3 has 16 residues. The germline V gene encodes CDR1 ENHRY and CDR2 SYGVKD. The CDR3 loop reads CAISDPSGGAKDTQYF. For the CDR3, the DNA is TGTGCCATCAGTGATCCTAGCGGGGGGGCGAAAGATACGCAGTATTTT.

The CDR3 spells CASSIGGQVGTGELFF. The CDR3, as DNA: TGTGCCAGTAGTATAGGGGGACAGGTGGGCACCGGGGAGCTGTTTTTT. The chain employs TRBV19 and TRBJ2-2, with 8 bases identical to TRBD1. Trimming at V came to 1 base and at J to 4 bases, leaving 5 bases not matched to a gene. This CDR3 is 16 amino acids long. CDR1 LNHDA and CDR2 SQIVND come from the germline V gene (reference sequence).

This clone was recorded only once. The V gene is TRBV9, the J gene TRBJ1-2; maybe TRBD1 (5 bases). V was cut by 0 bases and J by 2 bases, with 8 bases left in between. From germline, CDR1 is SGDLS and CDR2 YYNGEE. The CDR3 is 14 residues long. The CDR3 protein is CASSVVAGNYGYTF. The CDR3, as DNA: TGTGCCAGCAGCGTAGTGGCAGGGAACTATGGCTACACCTTC.

In nucleotides, the CDR3 is TGCGCCAGCAGCTTGGGCCGGGAGGCCACCGGGGAGCTGTTTTTT. Protein sequence: CASSLGREATGELFF. The rearrangement links TRBV5-1 to TRBJ2-2; 7 bases align to TRBD2. CDR1 is SGHRS, CDR2 YFSETQ, per germline. CDR3 length: 15 residues. J was trimmed by 4 bases and V by 0 bases; bases with no gene match: 3. Variable domain in full (rest from reference TRBV5-1 and TRBJ2-2): KAGVTQTPRYLIKTRGQQVTLSCSPISGHRSVSWYQQTPGQGLQFLFEYFSETQRNKGNFPGRFSGRQFSNSRSEMNVSTLELGDSALYLCASSLGREATGELFFGEGSRLTVL.

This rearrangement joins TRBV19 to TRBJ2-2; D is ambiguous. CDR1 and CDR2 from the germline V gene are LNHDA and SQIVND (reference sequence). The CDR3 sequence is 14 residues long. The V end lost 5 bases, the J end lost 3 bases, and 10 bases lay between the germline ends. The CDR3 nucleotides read TGTGCCAGTAGTCCGGGCGGATACACCGGGGAGCTGTTTTTT. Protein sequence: CASSPGGYTGELFF.

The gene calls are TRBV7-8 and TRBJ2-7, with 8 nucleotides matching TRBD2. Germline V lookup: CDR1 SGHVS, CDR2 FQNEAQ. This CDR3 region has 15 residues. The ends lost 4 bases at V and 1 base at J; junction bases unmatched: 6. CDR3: CASSWSGSKSYEQYF. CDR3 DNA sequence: TGTGCCAGCAGCTGGAGCGGGAGTAAGTCCTACGAGCAGTACTTC.

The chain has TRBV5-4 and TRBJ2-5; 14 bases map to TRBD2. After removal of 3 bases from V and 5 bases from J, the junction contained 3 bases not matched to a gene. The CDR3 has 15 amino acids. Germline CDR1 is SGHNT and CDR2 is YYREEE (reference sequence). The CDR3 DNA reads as TGTGCCAGCAGCTCGACTAGCGGGAGGGAGGAGACCCAGTACTTC. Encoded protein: CASSSTSGREETQYF.

The CDR3 DNA reads as TGTGCCAGCAGCTTAGGGGGATTCACTGAAGCTTTCTTT. Translated: CASSLGGFTEAFF. The chain carries TRBV7-9 and TRBJ1-1; D unclear. Germline CDR1 reads SEHNR; CDR2 reads FQNEAQ (reference sequence). Trimming removed 1 base at V and 4 bases at J, with 7 bases between. CDR3 length equals 13 residues.

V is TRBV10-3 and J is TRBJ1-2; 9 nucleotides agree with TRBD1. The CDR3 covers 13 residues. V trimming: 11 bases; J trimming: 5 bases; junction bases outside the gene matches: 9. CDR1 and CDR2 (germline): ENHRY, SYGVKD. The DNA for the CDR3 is TGTGCCGTCTTAGGACAGGGGATTTATGGCTACACCTTC. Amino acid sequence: CAVLGQGIYGYTF.

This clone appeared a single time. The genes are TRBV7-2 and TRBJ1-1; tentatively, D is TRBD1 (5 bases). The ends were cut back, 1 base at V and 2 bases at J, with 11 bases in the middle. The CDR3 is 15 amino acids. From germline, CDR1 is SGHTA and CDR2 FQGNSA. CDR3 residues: CASSLGWTTNTEAFF. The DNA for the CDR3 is TGTGCCAGCAGCTTAGGGTGGACAACCAACACTGAAGCTTTCTTT.

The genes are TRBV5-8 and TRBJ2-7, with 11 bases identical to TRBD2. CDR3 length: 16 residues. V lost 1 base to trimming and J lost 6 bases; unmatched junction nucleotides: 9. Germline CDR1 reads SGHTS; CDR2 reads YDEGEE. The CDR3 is CASSLSSGGYHSEQYF. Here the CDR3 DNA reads TGTGCCAGCAGCTTGTCTAGCGGGGGGTACCACTCCGAGCAGTACTTC.

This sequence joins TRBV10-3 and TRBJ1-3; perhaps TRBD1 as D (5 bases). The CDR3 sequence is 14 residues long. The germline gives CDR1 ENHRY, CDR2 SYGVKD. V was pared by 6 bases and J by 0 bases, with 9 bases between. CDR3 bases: TGTGCCATCAGATCAGGGAGCTCTGGAAACACCATATATTTT. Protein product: CAIRSGSSGNTIYF.

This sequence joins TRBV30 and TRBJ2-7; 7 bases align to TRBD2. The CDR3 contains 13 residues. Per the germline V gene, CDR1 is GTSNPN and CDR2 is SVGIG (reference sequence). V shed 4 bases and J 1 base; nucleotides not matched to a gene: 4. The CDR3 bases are TGTGCCTGGACGGCTAGCGGATCCTACGAGCAGTACTTC. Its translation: CAWTASGSYEQYF.

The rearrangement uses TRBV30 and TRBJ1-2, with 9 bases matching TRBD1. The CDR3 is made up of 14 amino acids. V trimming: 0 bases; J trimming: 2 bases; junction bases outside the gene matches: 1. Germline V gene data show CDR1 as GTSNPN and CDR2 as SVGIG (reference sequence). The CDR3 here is CAWSVDRGNYGYTF. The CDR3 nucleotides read TGTGCCTGGAGTGTAGACAGGGGGAACTATGGCTACACCTTC.

The CDR3 DNA reads as TGTGCCAGCAGCTGGGACAGGGGTAATGAAAAACTGTTTTTT. Residues: CASSWDRGNEKLFF. V and J are TRBV11-3 and TRBJ1-4; 10 bases align to TRBD1. Losses at the gene ends were 4 bases for V and 4 bases for J; bases not matched to a gene: 0. The V gene's germline CDR1 is SGHNT and CDR2 YENEEA. CDR3 length equals 14 residues.

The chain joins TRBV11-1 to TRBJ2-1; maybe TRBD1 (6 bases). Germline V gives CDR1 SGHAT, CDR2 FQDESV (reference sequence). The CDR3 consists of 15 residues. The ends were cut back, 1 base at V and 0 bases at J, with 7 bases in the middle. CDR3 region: CASSLGGLSYNEQFF. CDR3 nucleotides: TGTGCCAGCAGCTTAGGGGGGCTCTCCTACAATGAGCAGTTCTTC. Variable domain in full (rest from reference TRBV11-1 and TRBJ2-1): EAEVAQSPRYKITEKSQAVAFWCDPISGHATLYWYRQILGQGPELLVQFQDESVVDDSQLPKDRFSAERLKGVDSTLKIQPAELGDSAMYLCASSLGGLSYNEQFFGPGTRLTVL.

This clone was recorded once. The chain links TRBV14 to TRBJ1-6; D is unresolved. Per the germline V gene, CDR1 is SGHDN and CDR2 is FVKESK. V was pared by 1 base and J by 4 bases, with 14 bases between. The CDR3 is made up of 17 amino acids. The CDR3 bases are TGTGCCAGCAGCCAAGGGGAGCACCCCAGGTATAATTCACCCCTCCACTTT. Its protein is CASSQGEHPRYNSPLHF.

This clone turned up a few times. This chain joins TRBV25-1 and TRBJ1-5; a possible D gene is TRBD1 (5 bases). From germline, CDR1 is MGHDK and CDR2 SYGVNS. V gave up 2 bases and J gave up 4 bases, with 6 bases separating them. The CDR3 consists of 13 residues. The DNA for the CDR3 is TGTGCCAGCAGTGAACAGGGAAATCAGCCCCAGCATTTT. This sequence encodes CASSEQGNQPQHF.